The 13 T cell receptor beta chains in this list originate from one sample, sequenced in a study of T cell repertoires in cytomegalovirus infection. TCRdb processed the reads anew with MiXCR; each CDR3 protein has one entry. The sample yields approximately 990,000 distinct CDR3 sequences, roughly 31% seen once. Antigens of these TCRs are unknown. The sequencing here drew on cultured CD8+ T cells from PBMCs, taken from culture after CMV antigen stimulation. The receptors shown here come from a human donor in good health (CMV status not recorded). Some clones in this sample may be carry-over from other donors' samples.

This clonotype is a singleton in its sample. V usage is TRBV9 and J usage is TRBJ2-1; 11 bases match TRBD1. V gave up 0 bases and J gave up 6 bases; unmatched junction bases: 2. CDR3 size: 15 residues. Germline CDR1 and CDR2: SGDLS and YYNGEE. The CDR3 nucleotides are TGTGCCAGCAGCGTAGGGACAGGGGGCTCCAATGAGCAGTTCTTC. Its protein product is CASSVGTGGSNEQFF.

This clonotype turned up a few times. V is TRBV4-1 and J is TRBJ1-4; no reliable D call. This CDR3 region has 13 residues. V lost 4 bases and J 4 bases, leaving 7 bases between the germline ends. CDR1 is MGHRA and CDR2 is YSYEKL in the germline V gene. The CDR3 reads CASSPRHNEKLFF. CDR3 nucleotides: TGCGCCAGCAGCCCCCGTCATAATGAAAAACTGTTTTTT.

The V call is TRBV5-4, the J call TRBJ2-2; possibly TRBD2 for D (5 bases). This CDR3 comprises 15 residues. V dropped 6 bases and J dropped 1 base, with 13 bases sitting between them. Germline CDR1 SGHNT, CDR2 YYREEE (reference sequence). In DNA form, the CDR3 reads TGTGCCAGCACCCTCGGACGGGGGAACACCGGGGAGCTGTTTTTT. Its protein product is CASTLGRGNTGELFF.

This clonotype was detected only a few times. J is TRBJ2-5 and V is TRBV13; possible D gene TRBD2, 5 bases. In germline, CDR1 is PRHDT, CDR2 FYEKMQ (reference sequence). The CDR3 covers 13 residues. Trimming left V 5 bases short and J 3 bases short, with 10 bases between. The CDR3 nucleotides read TGTGCCAGCAGCCAGGACTCGGAAGAGACCCAGTACTTC. This codes for CASSQDSEETQYF.

J is TRBJ1-2 and V is TRBV12-3 or TRBV12-4; D may be TRBD1 (5 bases). The V end was cut by 7 bases, the J end by 4 bases, with 16 bases between. CDR3 length: 14 amino acids. This CDR3 is CASTPYPGGYGYTF. The CDR3, as DNA: TGTGCCAGCACCCCCTACCCCGGGGGCTATGGCTACACCTTC.

This clonotype was seen many times. The rearrangement links TRBV7-8 to TRBJ1-1, with D maybe TRBD1 (5 bases). This CDR3 has 14 residues. Germline V gene sequence: CDR1 SGHVS, CDR2 FQNEAQ. Trimming cost V 1 base and J 4 bases, with 10 bases left between them. CDR3 in DNA: TGTGCCAGCAGCTTAGAGGGGAGAGGCACTGAAGCTTTCTTT. It yields the protein CASSLEGRGTEAFF.

This clonotype was recorded a few times. The chain carries TRBV6-5 and TRBJ2-6; 8 bases fit TRBD1. Germline-derived CDR1 and CDR2 are MNHEY and SVGAGI. The length of the CDR3 is 20 residues. After removal of 4 bases from V and 0 bases from J, the junction contained 14 bases not matched to a gene. For the CDR3, the DNA is TGTGCCAGCAGTTCCCCTTTACCGGGACAGGCGATCTCTGGGGCCAACGTCCTGACTTTC. Its translation: CASSSPLPGQAISGANVLTF.

The chain employs TRBV6-5 and TRBJ2-5, with a tentative D call TRBD1 (5 bases). This CDR3 spans 14 amino acids. Germline V CDR1 and CDR2: MNHEY, SVGAGI. The V gene lost 7 bases and the J gene lost 2 bases, with 14 bases spanning the gap. DNA of the CDR3: TGTGCCAGCACCCCAGGGTACCAACAAGAGACCCAGTACTTC. Residues: CASTPGYQQETQYF.

This clonotype appeared a few times. The chain has TRBV15 and TRBJ2-7; D might be TRBD1 (6 bases). The germline V gene encodes CDR1 LNHNV and CDR2 YYDKDF (reference sequence). V gave up 6 bases and J gave up 3 bases, with 12 bases separating them. The CDR3 runs to 13 residues. The DNA of the CDR3 is TGTGCCACCAGGTCCAGCAGGGGCTACGAGCAGTACGTC. Translating it yields CATRSSRGYEQYV.

In regard to this clonotype: An end of the junction does not agree with germline; a read error may underlie this. The rearrangement uses TRBV7-7 and TRBJ2-5; 7 bases are shared with TRBD1. CDR3 length: 15 amino acids. In germline, CDR1 is SSHAT, CDR2 FNYEAQ (reference sequence). The CDR3 bases are TGTGCTAGCAGCGCCGGGACAGTTTTCCAAGAGACCCAGTACTTC. Its protein product is CASSAGTVFQETQYF.

A remark on this clonotype: The junction does not match germline at one end; this may be a read error. V is TRBV4-1 and J is TRBJ2-1; unclear D gene. Germline CDR1 reads MGHRA; CDR2 reads YSYEKL. CDR3 size: 15 residues. CDR3 residues: CASRQDLSSYNEQFF. In DNA, the CDR3 is TGCGCCAGCAGACAAGATTTAAGCTCCTACAATGAGCAGTTCTTC.

This clonotype showed up just a few times. V is TRBV14 and J is TRBJ1-2; TRBD1 is a possible D gene (5 bases). With 1 base removed from V and 4 bases from J, the gap between germline ends came to 10 bases. CDR3 length: 14 amino acids. Per the germline V gene, CDR1 is SGHDN and CDR2 is FVKESK. The DNA of the CDR3 is TGTGCCAGCAGCCAAGTAACAGGCCCCTATGGCTACACCTTC. Its protein product is CASSQVTGPYGYTF.

In this sample, this clonotype turned up a few times. This chain joins TRBV5-6 and TRBJ1-2; D is uncertain. The CDR3 has 14 amino acids. Between the trimmed V and J ends, which lost 6 bases and 8 bases, there was a span of 20 bases. CDR1 and CDR2 (germline): SGHDT, YYEEEE. CDR3 residues: CASNYMRVSEGYTF. DNA for the CDR3: TGTGCCAGCAACTATATGAGGGTGTCGGAGGGCTACACCTTC.